Below, one T cell receptor beta chain is given with its context. What it binds is not known. Clones were read by immunoSEQ multiplex PCR, and TCRdb kept only the in-frame ones, dropping some. Of 50,000 or so clones listed, around nine tenths were seen once; the top ten hold 2.5% to 3%. This specimen belongs to a study of graft-versus-host responses after intestinal transplantation. Overall study context: Tacrolimus and steroids were given for two to three years to all recipients after anti-thymocyte globulin induction. Study-wide findings and caveats: Early after transplant, HvG clones declined as circulating GvH clones peaked. There were GvH clones found in recipient marrow, and some of them appeared first in ileum or blood.

The length of the CDR3 is 14 residues. V was pared by 4 bases and J by 5 bases, with 4 bases of the junction left unmatched. Per the germline V gene, CDR1 is SGHRS and CDR2 is YFSETQ. The TCR originated in a human patient who received an intestinal transplant, so some T cells may come from the graft donor. This sample comprised PBMCs, obtained about 120 days after intestinal transplantation. The V gene is TRBV5-1, the J gene TRBJ1-4; 8 bases are shared with TRBD1. CDR3 DNA: TGCGCCAGCAGCCCGGGACAGGTGAATGAAAAACTGTTTTTT. It encodes CASSPGQVNEKLFF.